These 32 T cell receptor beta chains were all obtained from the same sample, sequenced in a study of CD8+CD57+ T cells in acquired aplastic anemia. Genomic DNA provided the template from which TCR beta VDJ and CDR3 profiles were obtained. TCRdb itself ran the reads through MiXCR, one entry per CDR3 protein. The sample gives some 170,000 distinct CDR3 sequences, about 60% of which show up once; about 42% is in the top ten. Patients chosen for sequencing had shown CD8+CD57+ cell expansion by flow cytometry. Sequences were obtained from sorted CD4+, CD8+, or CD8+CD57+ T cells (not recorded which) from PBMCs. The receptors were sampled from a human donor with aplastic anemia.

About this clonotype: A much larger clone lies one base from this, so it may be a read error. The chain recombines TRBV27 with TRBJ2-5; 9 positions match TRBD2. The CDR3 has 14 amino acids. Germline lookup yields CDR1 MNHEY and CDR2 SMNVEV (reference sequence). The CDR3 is CASRVAGDQGTQYF. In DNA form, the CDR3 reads TGTGCCAGCAGAGTAGCGGGGGACCAAGGGACCCAGTACTTC.

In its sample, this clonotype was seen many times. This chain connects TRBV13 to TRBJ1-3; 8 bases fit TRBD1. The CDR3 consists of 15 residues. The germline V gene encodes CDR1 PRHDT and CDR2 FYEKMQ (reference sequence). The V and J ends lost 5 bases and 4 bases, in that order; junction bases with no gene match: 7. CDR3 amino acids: CASSEDRDRGNTIYF. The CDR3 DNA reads TGTGCCAGCAGCGAAGACCGGGACAGGGGAAACACCATATATTTT.

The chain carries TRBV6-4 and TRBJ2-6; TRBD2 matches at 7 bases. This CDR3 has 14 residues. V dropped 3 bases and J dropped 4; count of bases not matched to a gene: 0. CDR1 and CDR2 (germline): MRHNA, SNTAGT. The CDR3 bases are TGTGCCAGCAGTGAGACTAGCGGGGCCAACGTCCTGACTTTC. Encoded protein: CASSETSGANVLTF.

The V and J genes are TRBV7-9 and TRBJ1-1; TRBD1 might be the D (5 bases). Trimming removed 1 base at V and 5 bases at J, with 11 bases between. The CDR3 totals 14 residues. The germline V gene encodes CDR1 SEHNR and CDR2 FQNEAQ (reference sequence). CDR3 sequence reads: CASSLVRERTEAFF. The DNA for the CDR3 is TGTGCCAGCAGCTTAGTCAGGGAACGAACTGAAGCTTTCTTT.

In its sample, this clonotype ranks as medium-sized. Written as DNA, the CDR3 is TGTGCCAGTAGCCCGGGAAACACTGAAGCTTTCTTT. Encoded protein: CASSPGNTEAFF. This chain joins TRBV19 and TRBJ1-1; D remains unclear. The CDR3 totals 12 residues. From germline, CDR1 is LNHDA and CDR2 SQIVND (reference sequence). V dropped 6 bases and J dropped 2 bases, with 7 bases sitting between them.

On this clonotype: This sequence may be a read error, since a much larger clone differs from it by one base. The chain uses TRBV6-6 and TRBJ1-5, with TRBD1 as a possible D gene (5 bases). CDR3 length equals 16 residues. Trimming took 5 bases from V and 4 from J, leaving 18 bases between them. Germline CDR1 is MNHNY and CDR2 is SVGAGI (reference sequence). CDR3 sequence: CASSGARRGGNQPQHF. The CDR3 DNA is TGTGCCAGCAGTGGAGCGCGAAGGGGAGGGAATCAGCCCCAGCATTTT.

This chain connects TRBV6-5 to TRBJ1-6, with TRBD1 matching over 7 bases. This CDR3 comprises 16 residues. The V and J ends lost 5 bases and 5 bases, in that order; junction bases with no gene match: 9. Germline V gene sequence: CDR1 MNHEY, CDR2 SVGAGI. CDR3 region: CASSDTTGTDNSPLHF. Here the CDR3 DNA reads TGTGCCAGCAGTGACACGACAGGGACAGATAATTCACCCCTCCACTTT.

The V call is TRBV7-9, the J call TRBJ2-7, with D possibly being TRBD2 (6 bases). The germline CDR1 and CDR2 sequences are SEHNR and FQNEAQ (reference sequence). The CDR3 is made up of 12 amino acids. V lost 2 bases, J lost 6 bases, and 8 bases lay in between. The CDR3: CASSLREVEQYF. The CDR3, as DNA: TGTGCCAGCAGCTTAAGGGAGGTCGAGCAGTACTTC.

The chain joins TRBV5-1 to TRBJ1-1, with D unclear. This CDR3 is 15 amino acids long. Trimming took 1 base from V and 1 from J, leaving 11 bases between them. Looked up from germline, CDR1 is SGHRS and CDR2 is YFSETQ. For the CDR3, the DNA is TGCGCCAGCAGCTTGTCGCCGCATAAGAACACTGAAGCTTTCTTT. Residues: CASSLSPHKNTEAFF.

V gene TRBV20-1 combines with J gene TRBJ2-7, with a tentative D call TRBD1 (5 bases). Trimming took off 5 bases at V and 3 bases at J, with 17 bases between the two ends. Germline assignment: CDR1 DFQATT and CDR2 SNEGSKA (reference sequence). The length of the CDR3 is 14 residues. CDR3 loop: CSAPEPTGIYEQYF. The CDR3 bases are TGCAGTGCTCCAGAACCAACAGGAATCTACGAGCAGTACTTC.

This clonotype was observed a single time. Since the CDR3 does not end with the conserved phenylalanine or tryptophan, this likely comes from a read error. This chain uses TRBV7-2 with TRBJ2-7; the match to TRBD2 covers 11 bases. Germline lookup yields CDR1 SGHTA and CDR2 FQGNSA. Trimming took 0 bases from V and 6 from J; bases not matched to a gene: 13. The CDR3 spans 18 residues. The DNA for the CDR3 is TGTGCCAGCAGCTTAGCAACTAGCGGGAGTTCCAAGGGGCGCGAGCAGTACCTC. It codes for CASSLATSGSSKGREQYL.

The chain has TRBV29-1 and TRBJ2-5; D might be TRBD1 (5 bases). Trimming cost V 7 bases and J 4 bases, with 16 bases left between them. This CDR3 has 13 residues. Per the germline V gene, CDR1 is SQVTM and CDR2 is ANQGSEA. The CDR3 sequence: CSAQGIGRETQYF. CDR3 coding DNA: TGCAGCGCTCAGGGTATAGGGCGAGAGACCCAGTACTTC.

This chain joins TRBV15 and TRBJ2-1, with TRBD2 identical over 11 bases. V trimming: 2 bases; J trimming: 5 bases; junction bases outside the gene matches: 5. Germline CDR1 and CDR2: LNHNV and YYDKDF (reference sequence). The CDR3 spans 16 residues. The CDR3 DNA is TGTGCCACCAGCAGACCGGGACTAGCGGACGACAATGAGCAGTTCTTC. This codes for CATSRPGLADDNEQFF.

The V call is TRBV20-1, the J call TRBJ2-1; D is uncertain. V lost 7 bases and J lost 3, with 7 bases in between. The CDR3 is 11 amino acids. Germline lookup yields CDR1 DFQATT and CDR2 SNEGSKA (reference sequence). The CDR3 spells CSGRRYNEQFF. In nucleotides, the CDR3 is TGCAGTGGCCGCCGCTACAATGAGCAGTTCTTC.

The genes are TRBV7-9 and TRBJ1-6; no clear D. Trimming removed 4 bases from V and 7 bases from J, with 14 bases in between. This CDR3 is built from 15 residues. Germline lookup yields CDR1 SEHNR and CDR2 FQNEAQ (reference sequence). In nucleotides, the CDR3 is TGTGCCAGCAGCTCCGGCAGACACTCGAATTCACCCCTCCACTTT. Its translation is CASSSGRHSNSPLHF.

The CDR3 DNA reads TGTGCCAGCAGTTGGTCGGGCCGGGAGACCCAGTACTTC. Translated: CASSWSGRETQYF. V is TRBV6-6 and J is TRBJ2-5; unclear D gene. V was shortened by 4 bases and J by 5 bases, with 11 bases between the two germline ends. Germline-derived CDR1 and CDR2 are MNHNY and SVGAGI (reference sequence). The CDR3 has 13 amino acids.

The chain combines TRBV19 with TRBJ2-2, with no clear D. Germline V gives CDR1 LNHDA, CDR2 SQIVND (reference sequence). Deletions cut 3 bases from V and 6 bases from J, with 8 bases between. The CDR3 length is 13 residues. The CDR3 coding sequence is TGTGCCAGTAGTATTAAGGGTTCCGGGGAGCTGTTTTTT. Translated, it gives CASSIKGSGELFF.

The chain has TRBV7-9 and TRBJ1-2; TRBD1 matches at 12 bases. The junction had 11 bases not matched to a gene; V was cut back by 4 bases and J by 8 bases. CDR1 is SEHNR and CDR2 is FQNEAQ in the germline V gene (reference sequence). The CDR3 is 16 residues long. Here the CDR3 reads CASSYRDRGLGEGYTF. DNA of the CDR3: TGTGCCAGCAGCTACCGGGACAGGGGGCTCGGTGAAGGCTACACCTTC.

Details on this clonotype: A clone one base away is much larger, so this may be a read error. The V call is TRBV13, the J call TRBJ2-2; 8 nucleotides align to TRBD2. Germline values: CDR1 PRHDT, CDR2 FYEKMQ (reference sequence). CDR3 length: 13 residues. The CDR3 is CASSYGGAGELSF. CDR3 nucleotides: TGTGCCAGCAGCTACGGGGGGGCCGGGGAGCTGTCTTTT.

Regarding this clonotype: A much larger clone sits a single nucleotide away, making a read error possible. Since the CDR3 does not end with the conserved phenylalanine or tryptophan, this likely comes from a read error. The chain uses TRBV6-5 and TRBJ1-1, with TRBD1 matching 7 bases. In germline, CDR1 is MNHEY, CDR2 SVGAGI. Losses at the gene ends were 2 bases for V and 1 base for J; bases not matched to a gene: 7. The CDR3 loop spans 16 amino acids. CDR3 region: CASSYELTGRNTEAFL. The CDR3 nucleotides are TGTGCCAGCAGTTACGAGTTGACAGGGAGGAACACTGAAGCTTTCCTT.

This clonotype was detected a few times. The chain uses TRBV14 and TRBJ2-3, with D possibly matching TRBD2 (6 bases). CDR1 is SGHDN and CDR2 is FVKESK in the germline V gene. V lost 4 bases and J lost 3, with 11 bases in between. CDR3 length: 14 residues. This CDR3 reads CASSPLGTTDTQYF. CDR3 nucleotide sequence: TGTGCCAGCAGCCCATTGGGGACTACAGATACGCAGTATTTT.

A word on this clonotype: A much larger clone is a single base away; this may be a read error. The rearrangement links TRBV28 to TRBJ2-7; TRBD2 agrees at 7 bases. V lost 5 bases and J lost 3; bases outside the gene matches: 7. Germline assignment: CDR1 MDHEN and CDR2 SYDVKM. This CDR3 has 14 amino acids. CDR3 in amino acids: CASSRLAGVYEQYF. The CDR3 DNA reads TGTGCCAGCAGTCGACTCGCGGGGGTCTACGAGCAGTACTTC.

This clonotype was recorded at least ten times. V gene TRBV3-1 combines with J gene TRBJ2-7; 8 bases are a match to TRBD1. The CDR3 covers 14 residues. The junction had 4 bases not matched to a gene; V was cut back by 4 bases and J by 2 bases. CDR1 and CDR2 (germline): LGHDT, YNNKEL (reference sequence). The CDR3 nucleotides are TGTGCCAGCAGCCCGGACAGGGAGGCCTACGAGCAGTACTTC. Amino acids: CASSPDREAYEQYF.

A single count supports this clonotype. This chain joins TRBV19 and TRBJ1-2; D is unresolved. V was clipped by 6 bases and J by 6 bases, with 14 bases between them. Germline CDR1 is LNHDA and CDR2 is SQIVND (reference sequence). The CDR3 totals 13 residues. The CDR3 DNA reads TGTGCCAGTAGCGGGGAACTCTTACATGGCTACACCTTC. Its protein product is CASSGELLHGYTF.

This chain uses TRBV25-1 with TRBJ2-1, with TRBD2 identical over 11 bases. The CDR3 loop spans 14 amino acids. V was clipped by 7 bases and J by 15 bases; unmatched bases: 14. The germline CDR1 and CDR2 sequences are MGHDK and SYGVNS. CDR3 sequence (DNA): TGTGCCAGCACTGCTAGCGGGGGGCCCGCTTTCGGGTTCTTC. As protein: CASTASGGPAFGFF.

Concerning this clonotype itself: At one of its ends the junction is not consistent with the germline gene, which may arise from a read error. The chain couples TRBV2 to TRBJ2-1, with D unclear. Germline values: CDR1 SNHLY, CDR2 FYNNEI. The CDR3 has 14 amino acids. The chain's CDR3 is CVSSQSDPIDEQFF. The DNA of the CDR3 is TGTGTCAGCAGTCAGTCCGATCCTATCGATGAGCAGTTCTTC. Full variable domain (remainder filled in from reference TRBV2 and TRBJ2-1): EPEVTQTPSHQVTQMGQEVILRCVPISNHLYFYWYRQILGQKVEFLVSFYNNEISEKSEIFDDQFSVERPDGSNFTLKIRSTKLEDSAMYFCVSSQSDPIDEQFFGPGTRLTVL.

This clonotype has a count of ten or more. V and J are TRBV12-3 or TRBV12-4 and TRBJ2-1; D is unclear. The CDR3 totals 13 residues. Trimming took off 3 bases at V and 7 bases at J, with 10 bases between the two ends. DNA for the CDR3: TGTGCCAGCAGTTTGAGCTTGTGGAATGAGCAGTTCTTC. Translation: CASSLSLWNEQFF.

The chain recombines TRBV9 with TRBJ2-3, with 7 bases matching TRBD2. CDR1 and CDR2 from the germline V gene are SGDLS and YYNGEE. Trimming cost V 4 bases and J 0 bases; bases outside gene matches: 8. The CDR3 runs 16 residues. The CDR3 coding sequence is TGTGCCAGCAGCCTCGGGGGGAGCGGAAGCACAGATACGCAGTATTTT. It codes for CASSLGGSGSTDTQYF.

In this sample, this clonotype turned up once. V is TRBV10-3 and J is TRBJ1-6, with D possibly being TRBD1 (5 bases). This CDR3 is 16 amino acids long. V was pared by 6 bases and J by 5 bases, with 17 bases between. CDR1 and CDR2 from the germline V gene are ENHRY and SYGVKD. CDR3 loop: CAIRDSDGRDNSPLHF. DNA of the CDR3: TGTGCCATCAGAGACTCCGACGGCAGGGATAATTCACCCCTCCACTTT.

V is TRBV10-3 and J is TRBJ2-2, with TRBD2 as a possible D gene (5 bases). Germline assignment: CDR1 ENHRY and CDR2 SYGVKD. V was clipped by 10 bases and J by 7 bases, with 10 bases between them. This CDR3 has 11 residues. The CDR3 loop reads CATSGLGELFF. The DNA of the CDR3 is TGTGCCACCTCAGGACTCGGGGAGCTGTTTTTT.

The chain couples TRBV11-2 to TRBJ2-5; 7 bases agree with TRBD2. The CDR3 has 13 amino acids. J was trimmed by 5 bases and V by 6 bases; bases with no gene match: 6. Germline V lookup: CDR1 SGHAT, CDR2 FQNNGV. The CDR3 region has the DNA TGTGCCAGCAGTCGACTAGCTGATGAGACCCAGTACTTC. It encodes CASSRLADETQYF.

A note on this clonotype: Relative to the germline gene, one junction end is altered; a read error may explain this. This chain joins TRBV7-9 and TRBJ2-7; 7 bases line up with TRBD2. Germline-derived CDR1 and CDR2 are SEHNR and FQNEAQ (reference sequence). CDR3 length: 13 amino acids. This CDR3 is CASSWGGTGELYF. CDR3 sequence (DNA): TGTGCCAGCAGCTGGGGGGGAACCGGGGAGCTGTACTTC.